One and the same sample provided the 10 T cell receptor beta chains below, sequenced in a study of T cells expressing NK-cell markers. TCRdb re-called the 5' RACE reads and shows each CDR3 protein once, DNA omitted. This repertoire includes more than 400,000 distinct CDR3 sequences. Sequencing input: blood T cells: a sorted CD56 or NKG2C T cell subset, CD4+ or CD8+ T cells, or bulk PBMC T cells (not recorded which). The receptors here all came from a woman aged 18-70 years in good health.

V and J are TRBV12-3 or TRBV12-4 and TRBJ2-2. This CDR3 contains 15 residues. CDR3 sequence: CASSPQNANTGELFF.

The chain recombines TRBV3-1 with TRBJ2-1; TCRdb indicates TRBD2, and absent DNA this call remains unverified. Per germline, CDR1 LGHDT and CDR2 YNNKEL (reference sequence). This CDR3 has 15 residues. The CDR3 sequence: CASSPRLAGENEQFF.

V usage is TRBV18 and J usage is TRBJ2-1; TCRdb picks TRBD2, but there is no DNA to check that call. The length of the CDR3 is 17 residues. Germline-derived CDR1 and CDR2 are KGHSH and LQKENI. CDR3 loop: CASSPFWPSGEYNEQFF.

The rearrangement links TRBV28 to TRBJ2-1; TCRdb's D gene call, TRBD2, goes unchecked for lack of DNA. This CDR3 has 18 amino acids. Germline V gene sequence: CDR1 MDHEN, CDR2 SYDVKM. The CDR3 reads CASSLPLRGLAENNEQFF.

The chain employs TRBV12-3 or TRBV12-4 and TRBJ2-2. This CDR3 spans 11 amino acids. The CDR3 spells CASSFPGELFF.

V is TRBV6-2 or TRBV6-3 and J is TRBJ1-1; TCRdb's D gene call, TRBD1, goes unchecked for lack of DNA. Germline V lookup: CDR1 MNHEY, CDR2 SVGEGT. This CDR3 is 15 amino acids long. This CDR3 reads CASSPRDGEGTEAFF.

The chain carries TRBV4-2 and TRBJ2-1; the D call from TCRdb, TRBD2, cannot be confirmed without DNA. Germline V gene data show CDR1 as LGHNA and CDR2 as YNFKEQ. This CDR3 is built from 16 residues. This CDR3 is CASSQEAGVSYNEQFF.

This chain connects TRBV5-1 to TRBJ2-1; without DNA, the TCRdb call of TRBD1 cannot be checked. This CDR3 region has 15 residues. CDR1 and CDR2 from the germline V gene are SGHRS and YFSETQ. This CDR3 is CASAETGARVDEQFF.

The chain has TRBV11-3 and TRBJ2-1. The germline CDR1 and CDR2 sequences are SGHNT and YENEEA. The CDR3 length is 15 residues. The CDR3 loop is CASSFRLAPNNEQFF.

The chain joins TRBV15 to TRBJ2-7; the D call from TCRdb, TRBD1, cannot be confirmed without DNA. The V gene's germline CDR1 is LNHNV and CDR2 YYDKDF (reference sequence). The CDR3 is 13 amino acids. The chain's CDR3 is CATGLASSYEQYF.